The next 12 T cell receptor beta chains were all read from a single sample in a study of T cells in Graves' hyperthyroidism and ophthalmopathy. Amplification targeted TCR beta CDR3 regions from RNA transcripts. A first-round RT-PCR of the TCR CDR3 used the HTBI primer set. TCRdb passed the multiplex PCR reads through MiXCR, listing each CDR3 protein once. The data hold roughly 380,000 distinct CDR3 sequences, with roughly 13% observed a single time. The sample consisted of blood. The receptors derive from a man aged 30 to 39 with Graves' hyperthyroidism that later progressed to Graves' ophthalmopathy.

This clonotype was observed a few times. The chain uses TRBV6-1 and TRBJ2-3; 9 bases agree with TRBD1. Trimming removed 6 bases from V and 5 bases from J; junction bases left unmatched: 9. Germline-derived CDR1 and CDR2 are MNHNS and SASEGT. This CDR3 spans 15 amino acids. CDR3 DNA: TGTGCCAGCAGGGAGGGACAGGGAAATGGAGATACGCAGTATTTT. Protein product: CASREGQGNGDTQYF.

This clonotype was counted many times. This rearrangement joins TRBV9 to TRBJ2-3; 7 bases match TRBD1. The CDR3 sequence is 14 residues long. Germline CDR1 and CDR2: SGDLS and YYNGEE. After removal of 0 bases from V and 5 bases from J, the junction contained 3 bases not matched to a gene. CDR3 in DNA: TGTGCCAGCAGCGTAGGAGGGGGCGGAGATACGCAGTATTTT. It codes for CASSVGGGGDTQYF.

This clonotype was detected many times. The rearrangement joins TRBV7-9 to TRBJ1-1; D remains ambiguous. Deletions cut 6 bases from V and 1 base from J, with 6 bases between. Germline values: CDR1 SEHNR, CDR2 FQNEAQ (reference sequence). CDR3 length: 12 amino acids. The CDR3 DNA sequence: TGTGCCAGCAGTTTGAAGAACACTGAAGCTTTCTTT. Its protein is CASSLKNTEAFF.

In its sample, this clonotype was seen a few times. Being one base from a much bigger clone, this may be a read error. The rearrangement links TRBV2 to TRBJ1-5, with 7 nucleotides matching TRBD1. Looked up from germline, CDR1 is SNHLY and CDR2 is FYNNEI. The CDR3 loop spans 16 amino acids. CDR3 sequence (DNA): TGTGCCAGCAGTGGATACAGGGGTCTTAGCAATCAGCCCCAGCGTTTT. Its translation is CASSGYRGLSNQPQRF.

Note on this clonotype: With a much larger clone just one base away, this may be a read error. The chain employs TRBV11-2 and TRBJ1-5, with a weak D call TRBD1 (5 bases). The CDR3 contains 14 residues. The V end lost 4 bases, the J end lost 0 bases, and 7 bases lay between the germline ends. Germline values: CDR1 SGHAT, CDR2 FQNNGV. CDR3 protein: CASSSGSSNQPQHF. The CDR3 DNA is TGTGCCAGCAGCTCAGGGAGTAGCAATCAGCCCCAGCATTTT.

This clonotype was recorded a few times. The chain is built from TRBV6-1 and TRBJ2-7; a weak D match, TRBD1 (5 bases). Trimming pared 5 bases from V and 3 bases from J, leaving 23 bases between. CDR3 length: 17 residues. Germline loops: CDR1 MNHNS, CDR2 SASEGT. CDR3 nucleotide sequence: TGTGCCAGCAGTAGCCCCCAGACAGTTCCAGACGACTACGAGCAGTACTTC. Translation gives CASSSPQTVPDDYEQYF.

This clonotype has more than one count but fewer than ten. It may be a read error: a sequence one base away is much more abundant. This rearrangement joins TRBV6-2 or TRBV6-3 to TRBJ2-1; TRBD2 matches 7 bases. V was clipped by 7 bases and J by 7 bases; unmatched bases: 13. Germline CDR1 MNHEY, CDR2 SVGEGT. The CDR3 runs 15 residues. The CDR3 region is CASTVGGWAPNEQFF. The CDR3 DNA sequence: TGTGCCAGCACCGTGGGAGGGTGGGCGCCTAATGAGCAGTTCTTC.

This clonotype was picked up a small number of times. V and J are TRBV10-3 and TRBJ1-4, with D unclear. The V gene lost 6 bases and the J gene lost 0 bases, with 11 bases spanning the gap. The CDR3 length is 15 residues. In germline, CDR1 is ENHRY, CDR2 SYGVKD. The CDR3 sequence: CAISRMAATNEKLFF. The DNA of the CDR3 is TGTGCCATCAGCCGAATGGCAGCAACTAATGAAAAACTGTTTTTT.

This clonotype was observed at least ten times. In DNA form, the CDR3 reads TGTGCCAGCAGCCCCCGGACGGAAAGGGAGCAGTACTTC. This translates into CASSPRTEREQYF. The rearrangement links TRBV7-9 to TRBJ2-7; D unclear. The length of the CDR3 is 13 residues. The ends were cut back, 5 bases at V and 7 bases at J, with 15 bases in the middle. In germline, CDR1 is SEHNR, CDR2 FQNEAQ (reference sequence). The variable domain in full, with the rest retrieved from reference TRBV7-9 and TRBJ2-7, is DTGVSQNPRHKITKRGQNVTFRCDPISEHNRLYWYRQTLGQGPEFLTYFQNEAQLEKSRLLSDRFSAERPKGSFSTLEIQRTEQGDSAMYLCASSPRTEREQYFGPGTRLTVT.

The sample holds a few counts of this clonotype. A much larger clone is a single base away; this may be a read error. The chain joins TRBV2 to TRBJ2-7; a weak D match, TRBD1 (6 bases). The CDR3 runs to 14 residues. Germline V gives CDR1 SNHLY, CDR2 FYNNEI. With 7 bases removed from V and 2 bases from J, the gap between germline ends came to 15 bases. CDR3 in DNA: TGTGCCAGCATAGCCCGGGACACCGCCTACGAGCAGTACTTC. Translating it yields CASIARDTAYEQYF.

J is TRBJ2-3 and V is TRBV14; the D is unclear. The germline V gene encodes CDR1 SGHDN and CDR2 FVKESK. Trimming took off 1 base at V and 6 bases at J, with 8 bases between the two ends. This CDR3 comprises 13 residues. In DNA, the CDR3 is TGTGCCAGCAGCCAAGGATTGTGGGATACGCAGTATTTT. Its protein product is CASSQGLWDTQYF.

This clonotype has only a few counts. This rearrangement joins TRBV9 to TRBJ1-2; weak D call: TRBD1 (5 bases). Germline assignment: CDR1 SGDLS and CDR2 YYNGEE. The CDR3 sequence is 14 residues long. V lost 3 bases and J lost 7, with 16 bases in between. In nucleotides, the CDR3 is TGTGCCAGCAGCGCGGGTGGGGCAGGGACTGGCTACACCTTC. Its protein is CASSAGGAGTGYTF.